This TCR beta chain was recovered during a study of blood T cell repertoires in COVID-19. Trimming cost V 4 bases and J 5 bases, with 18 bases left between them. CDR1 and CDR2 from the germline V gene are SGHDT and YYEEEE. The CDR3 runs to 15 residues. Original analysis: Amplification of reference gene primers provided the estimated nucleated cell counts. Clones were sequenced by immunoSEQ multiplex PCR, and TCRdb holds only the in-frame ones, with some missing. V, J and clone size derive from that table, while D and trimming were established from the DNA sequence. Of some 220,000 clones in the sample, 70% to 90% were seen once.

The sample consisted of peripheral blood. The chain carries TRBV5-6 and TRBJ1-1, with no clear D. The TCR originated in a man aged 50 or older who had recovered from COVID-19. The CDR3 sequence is CASSPPGGRRTEAFF. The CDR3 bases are TGTGCCAGCAGCCCTCCGGGCGGGCGACGGACTGAAGCTTTCTTT. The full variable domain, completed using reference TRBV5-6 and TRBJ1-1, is DAGVTQSPTHLIKTRGQQVTLRCSPKSGHDTVSWYQQALGQGPQFIFQYYEEEERQRGNFPDRFSGHQFPNYSSELNVNALLLGDSALYLCASSPPGGRRTEAFFGQGTRLTVV.